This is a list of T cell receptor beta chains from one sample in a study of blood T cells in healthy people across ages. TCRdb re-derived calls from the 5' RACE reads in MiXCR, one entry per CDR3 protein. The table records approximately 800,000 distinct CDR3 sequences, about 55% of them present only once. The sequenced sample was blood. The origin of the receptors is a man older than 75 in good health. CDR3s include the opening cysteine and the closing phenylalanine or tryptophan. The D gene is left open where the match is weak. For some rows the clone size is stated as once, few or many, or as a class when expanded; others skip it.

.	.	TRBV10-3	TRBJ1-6	TGTGCCATCAGTGAGCTAAATTCACCCCTCCACTTT	CAISELNSPLHF
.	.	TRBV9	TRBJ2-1	TGTGCCAGCAGCGTAAAGCCCCGAAGCATCAATGAGCAGTTCTTC	CASSVKPRSINEQFF
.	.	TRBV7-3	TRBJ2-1	TGTGCCAGCAGCTTAAATGGGCAGGGCTCCTACAATGAGCAGTTCTTC	CASSLNGQGSYNEQFF
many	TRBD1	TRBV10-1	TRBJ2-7	TGTGCCAGCAGCGCAGGGGGTTCCTACGAGCAGTACTTC	CASSAGGSYEQYF
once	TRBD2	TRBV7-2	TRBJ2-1	TGTGCCAGCAGGATTGAGACTAGCGTTTCTGAGCAGTTCTTC	CASRIETSVSEQFF
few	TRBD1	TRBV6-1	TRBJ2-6	TGTGCCAGCAGATTGACAGGGGGCGCCTCTGGGGCCAACGTCCTGACTTTC	CASRLTGGASGANVLTF
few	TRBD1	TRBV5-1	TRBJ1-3	TGCGCCAGCAGCGCGCCGGGACAGCTTGGAAACACCATATATTTT	CASSAPGQLGNTIYF
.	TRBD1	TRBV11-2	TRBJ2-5	TGTGCCAGCAGCTCGGACATCAGGGGGCTGCGGACCCAGTACTTC	CASSSDIRGLRTQYF
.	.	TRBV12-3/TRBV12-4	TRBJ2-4	TGTGCCAGCAGTTTGGGGACGACAGGGGGACTAGGCAAAAACATTCAGTACTTC	CASSLGTTGGLGKNIQYF
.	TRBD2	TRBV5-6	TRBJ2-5	TGTGCCAGCAGCTCGGGACTAGCGGGAGCAGAAGAGACCCAGTACTTC	CASSSGLAGAEETQYF
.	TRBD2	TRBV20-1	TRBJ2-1	TGCAGTGGTCTGGACTGTGCAGCGCGAGGGACTAGCGGGAGATCGGGCTACAATGAGCAGTTCTTC	CSGLDCAARGTSGRSGYNEQFF
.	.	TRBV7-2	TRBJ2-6	TGTGCCAGCAGCTTTGCGACGGGCTCTGGGGCCAACGTCCTGACTTTC	CASSFATGSGANVLTF
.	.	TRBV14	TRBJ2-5	TGTGCCAGCAGCCAAGAATGGAAAGTGGGTCAAGAGACCCAGTACTTC	CASSQEWKVGQETQYF
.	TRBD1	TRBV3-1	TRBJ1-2	TGTGCCAGCAGCCAAGTAGGGACAGCTAACGATGGCTACACCTTC	CASSQVGTANDGYTF
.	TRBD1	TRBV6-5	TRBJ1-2	TGTGCCAGCAGCTACGCGACAGGGGGCAAACGTGGCTACACCTTC	CASSYATGGKRGYTF
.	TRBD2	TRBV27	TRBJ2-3	TGTGCCAGCAGTTGGGGGGCGAGGGCGGGAGGGCCAGGCGCAGATACGCAGTATTTT	CASSWGARAGGPGADTQYF
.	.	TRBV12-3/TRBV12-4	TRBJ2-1	TGTGCCAGCAGCGCTCCCCACGACAACAATGAGCAGTTCTTC	CASSAPHDNNEQFF
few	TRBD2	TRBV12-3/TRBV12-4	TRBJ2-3	TGTGCCAGCAGTTTCAGTGGGACTATCCGGCCAGATACGCAGTATTTT	CASSFSGTIRPDTQYF
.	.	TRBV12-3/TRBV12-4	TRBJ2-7	TGTGCCAGCAGGCCCTTAGGAGGCTCCTACGAGCAGTACTTC	CASRPLGGSYEQYF